This TCR beta chain is from a study of shared clonotypes between healthy human individuals. At the level of the study: In total, the donors were two women and a few men aged 18 to 49.

As to this clone: The antigen is undetermined.

Trimming cost V 5 bases and J 10 bases, with 18 bases left between them. Germline V gene sequence: CDR1 MNHEY, CDR2 SMNVEV (reference sequence). The CDR3 loop spans 14 amino acids. The naive CD8 subset, CD45RO-negative cells positively selected for CCR7, excluded terminally differentiated effector memory CD45RA+ cells. Donors were Caucasian adults residing in Nashville, Tennessee, USA. Broader study findings: Memory subsets generally showed lower estimated richness than naive subsets.

Sorted-subset replicate PCRs used about 190 ng of genomic DNA. This amount corresponded to tens of thousands of T cell genomes. The protocol was immunoSEQ multiplex PCR, while the TCRdb copy is restricted to in-frame clones and leaves out a portion. The table includes about 2.1 million clones, around 95% detected once. This chain connects TRBV27 to TRBJ2-1; TRBD2 might be the D (8 bases). The sequence was collected from a man younger than 30 in good health. Some clones in this sample may be carry-over from other donors' samples. Sequences were obtained from naive CD8+ T cells from PBMCs. The CDR3 region is CASSPGGLGGEQFF. The CDR3 DNA reads as TGTGCCAGCAGTCCAGGGGGACTAGGAGGCGAGCAGTTCTTC.